The present TCR beta chain was sequenced within a study of neoadjuvant anti-PD-1 for oral cavity cancer. Germline assignment: CDR1 LNHDA and CDR2 SQIVND (reference sequence). The CDR3 length is 15 residues. V was clipped by 5 bases and J by 8 bases; unmatched bases: 4. Produced via immunoSEQ multiplex PCR; TCRdb's table is partial and in-frame only. This sample has 84,000 or so clones; less than 85% occur once, and the top ten carry 2.5% to 3.5%. The material was PBMCs, obtained before nivolumab (anti-PD-1) treatment. This TCR came from a person aged 35 to 85 with oral cavity squamous cell carcinoma. The chain links TRBV19 to TRBJ2-1; 15 nucleotides agree with TRBD2. The CDR3 DNA follows: TGTGCCAGTAGTGTGGGACTAGCGGGAGGAGATGAGCAGTTCTTC. Its protein is CASSVGLAGGDEQFF.